One sample yielded the 32 T cell receptor beta chains listed below, sequenced in a study of shared clonotypes between healthy human individuals. Assay: immunoSEQ multiplex PCR; the TCRdb copy retains only in-frame clones and omits some. This table holds 800,000 or so clones, about 96% found once. The naive CD8 fraction comprised CD45RO-negative cells positively selected for CCR7 and excluded terminally differentiated effector memory CD45RA+ cells. Sample: naive CD8+ T cells sorted from blood. Source of these receptors: a man aged 25-45 years in good health.

J is TRBJ2-5 and V is TRBV27, with D perhaps given as TRBD1 or TRBD2 (5 bases each). This CDR3 is built from 13 residues. Trimming shortened V by 0 bases and J by 3 bases, and 5 bases separated the two germline ends. Germline V gene sequence: CDR1 MNHEY, CDR2 SMNVEV (reference sequence). Here the CDR3 reads CASSLSGEETQYF. In DNA form, the CDR3 reads TGTGCCAGCAGTTTATCGGGGGAAGAGACCCAGTACTTC.

The rearrangement uses TRBV6-6 and TRBJ1-1, with unresolved D. The germline gives CDR1 MNHNY, CDR2 SVGAGI (reference sequence). Trimming cost V 6 bases and J 5 bases, with 7 bases left between them. The CDR3 is 11 residues long. The CDR3 bases are TGTGCCAGCAGGACGAGGACTGAAGCTTTCTTT. The encoded protein is CASRTRTEAFF.

In the case of this clone: The identical CDR3 is also encoded by other nucleotide sequences in the sample. The chain carries TRBV7-9 and TRBJ2-2, with 9 bases identical to TRBD1. Trimming removed 5 bases from V and 5 bases from J; junction bases left unmatched: 3. CDR3 length: 14 residues. From germline, CDR1 is SEHNR and CDR2 FQNEAQ (reference sequence). The DNA for the CDR3 is TGTGCCAGCAGCCCCGGACAGGGGACCGGGGAGCTGTTTTTT. Protein sequence: CASSPGQGTGELFF.

V is TRBV29-1 and J is TRBJ2-2, with unresolved D. CDR3 length: 14 residues. V was trimmed by 5 bases and J by 5 bases, leaving 15 bases between them. Germline V gene data show CDR1 as SQVTM and CDR2 as ANQGSEA. This chain's CDR3 is CSVLSEPLTGELFF. As DNA, the CDR3 is TGCAGCGTTCTTTCGGAGCCTCTAACCGGGGAGCTGTTTTTT.

The rearrangement links TRBV27 to TRBJ1-2, with 8 bases lining up with TRBD1. CDR3 size: 14 residues. Germline V lookup: CDR1 MNHEY, CDR2 SMNVEV (reference sequence). V lost 3 bases, J lost 7 bases, and 7 bases stayed unmatched. The CDR3 DNA is TGTGCCAGCAGTTTCCCCGGACAGGGTTCTGGCTACACCTTC. It is translated as CASSFPGQGSGYTF.

The rearrangement links TRBV7-9 to TRBJ2-7; TRBD2 might be the D (7 bases). This CDR3 contains 15 residues. Trimming shortened V by 6 bases and J by 3 bases, and 18 bases separated the two germline ends. CDR1 SEHNR and CDR2 FQNEAQ come from the germline V gene (reference sequence). CDR3 DNA sequence: TGTGCCAGCAGGAACGGCGGGGGCTCAATCTACGAGCAGTACTTC. Amino acids: CASRNGGGSIYEQYF.

The chain uses TRBV29-1 and TRBJ2-5; the D gene is possibly TRBD2 (5 bases). V was pared by 5 bases and J by 4 bases, with 14 bases between. This CDR3 has 13 amino acids. The germline V gene has CDR1 SQVTM and CDR2 ANQGSEA. The CDR3 region is CSVKRGRGETQYF. CDR3 sequence (DNA): TGCAGCGTTAAACGAGGGCGTGGAGAGACCCAGTACTTC. Based on the CDR3 plus reference TRBV29-1 and TRBJ2-5, the full variable domain is SAVISQKPSRDICQRGTSLTIQCQVDSQVTMMFWYRQQPGQSLTLIATANQGSEATYESGFVIDKFPISRPNLTFSTLTVSNMSPEDSSIYLCSVKRGRGETQYFGPGTRLLVL.

The gene calls are TRBV5-6 and TRBJ2-1; D is perhaps TRBD2 (6 bases). The V gene lost 1 base and the J gene lost 5 bases, with 16 bases spanning the gap. Per the germline V gene, CDR1 is SGHDT and CDR2 is YYEEEE. The length of the CDR3 is 16 residues. CDR3 in amino acids: CASSLQLGGKNNEQFF. The CDR3 DNA sequence: TGTGCCAGCAGCTTGCAGCTCGGCGGGAAGAACAATGAGCAGTTCTTC.

V usage is TRBV6-6 and J usage is TRBJ1-1; D might be TRBD1 (5 bases). In germline, CDR1 is MNHNY, CDR2 SVGAGI (reference sequence). Trimming pared 2 bases from V and 10 bases from J, leaving 17 bases between. The CDR3 is 14 amino acids. The CDR3, as DNA: TGTGCCAGCAGTTACCTATCACAAGGGGTTGGAGCTTTCTTT. As protein: CASSYLSQGVGAFF.

The J gene is TRBJ1-1, the V gene TRBV29-1, with D possibly being TRBD1 (6 bases). Germline CDR1 is SQVTM and CDR2 is ANQGSEA. This CDR3 region has 14 residues. Between the trimmed V and J ends, which lost 7 bases and 3 bases, there was a span of 18 bases. In DNA form, the CDR3 reads TGCAGCGCCCTTTTCGGGGGCGCGGACACTGAAGCTTTCTTT. It yields the protein CSALFGGADTEAFF.

The chain has TRBV18 and TRBJ2-7; D not resolved. From germline, CDR1 is KGHSH and CDR2 LQKENI. This CDR3 region has 12 residues. V was cut by 5 bases and J by 3 bases, with 8 bases left in between. The CDR3 DNA follows: TGTGCCAGCTCATCTAACATCTACGAGCAGTACTTC. Its protein is CASSSNIYEQYF.

This chain links TRBV11-2 with TRBJ2-1, with 12 positions matching TRBD2. In germline, CDR1 is SGHAT, CDR2 FQNNGV. The trim removed 1 base at V and 1 base at J, leaving 8 bases unmatched. The CDR3 contains 19 residues. CDR3 in amino acids: CASSLAGVLAGGSYNEQFF. CDR3 coding DNA: TGTGCCAGCAGCTTAGCGGGGGTGCTAGCGGGAGGGTCCTACAATGAGCAGTTCTTC.

This clone showed up just a few times. The chain joins TRBV11-2 to TRBJ1-1, with D unclear. Per germline, CDR1 SGHAT and CDR2 FQNNGV. Trimming pared 5 bases from V and 9 bases from J, leaving 13 bases between. CDR3 length: 12 amino acids. The DNA of the CDR3 is TGTGCCAGCAGCCCTCTGGAACTCAAAGCTTTCTTT. Its translation: CASSPLELKAFF. The whole variable domain, remainder taken from reference TRBV11-2 and TRBJ1-1, is EAGVAQSPRYKIIEKRQSVAFWCNPISGHATLYWYQQILGQGPKLLIQFQNNGVVDDSQLPKDRFSAERLKGVDSTLKIQPAKLEDSAVYLCASSPLELKAFFGQGTRLTVV.

The chain uses TRBV5-1 and TRBJ1-2; D uncertain. This CDR3 spans 14 amino acids. Germline V gene lookup returns CDR1 SGHRS and CDR2 YFSETQ. V was cut by 0 bases and J by 7 bases, with 13 bases left in between. The chain's CDR3 is CASSLAEGLFGYTF. In DNA, the CDR3 is TGCGCCAGCAGCTTGGCCGAAGGTCTCTTTGGCTACACCTTC.

V gene TRBV28 combines with J gene TRBJ1-1, with a weak D call TRBD1 (5 bases). The germline CDR1 and CDR2 sequences are MDHEN and SYDVKM. Trimming took off 6 bases at V and 5 bases at J, with 22 bases between the two ends. The CDR3 loop spans 16 amino acids. The CDR3 sequence: CASSPDFRGRGTEAFF. CDR3 nucleotide sequence: TGTGCCAGCAGCCCTGATTTTCGGGGCCGAGGGACTGAAGCTTTCTTT. The variable domain in full, completed from reference TRBV28 and TRBJ1-1, reads DVKVTQSSRYLVKRTGEKVFLECVQDMDHENMFWYRQDPGLGLRLIYFSYDVKMKEKGDIPEGYSVSREKKERFSLILESASTNQTSMYLCASSPDFRGRGTEAFFGQGTRLTVV.

This sequence joins TRBV2 and TRBJ2-3, with D uncertain. This CDR3 contains 12 residues. The V gene's germline CDR1 is SNHLY and CDR2 FYNNEI. V lost 5 bases, J lost 4 bases, and 7 bases lay in between. This CDR3 is CASSWAADTQYF. The CDR3 region has the DNA TGTGCCAGCAGTTGGGCGGCAGATACGCAGTATTTT.

V usage is TRBV20-1 and J usage is TRBJ2-1, with a tentative D call TRBD2 (7 bases). The CDR3 length is 11 residues. Germline assignment: CDR1 DFQATT and CDR2 SNEGSKA (reference sequence). CDR3 residues: CSWLGGAEQFF. CDR3 sequence (DNA): TGCAGCTGGTTGGGGGGGGCTGAGCAGTTCTTC.

The chain links TRBV6-6 to TRBJ2-7; D remains unclear. This CDR3 contains 12 residues. V was trimmed by 6 bases and J by 5 bases, leaving 11 bases between them. Germline V gene data show CDR1 as MNHNY and CDR2 as SVGAGI (reference sequence). The DNA of the CDR3 is TGTGCCAGCAGGGTAAACGTGGACGAGCAGTACTTC. It yields the protein CASRVNVDEQYF.

The rearrangement joins TRBV19 to TRBJ1-4, with 9 bases matching TRBD1. Germline loops: CDR1 LNHDA, CDR2 SQIVND (reference sequence). V shed 5 bases and J 8 bases; nucleotides not matched to a gene: 9. The CDR3 spans 15 residues. In DNA form, the CDR3 reads TGTGCCAGTAGTGCCGGACAGGGGCGGAACGAAAAACTGTTTTTT. Protein sequence: CASSAGQGRNEKLFF.

The gene calls are TRBV7-9 and TRBJ1-5, with unresolved D. This CDR3 is 12 amino acids long. Trimming shortened V by 7 bases and J by 0 bases, and 4 bases separated the two germline ends. From germline, CDR1 is SEHNR and CDR2 FQNEAQ (reference sequence). DNA for the CDR3: TGTGCCAGCACCAATAGCAATCAGCCCCAGCATTTT. Protein: CASTNSNQPQHF.

This clone was observed once. This rearrangement joins TRBV14 to TRBJ2-1; 10 nucleotides line up with TRBD2. Germline lookup yields CDR1 SGHDN and CDR2 FVKESK. The J segment lost 4 bases and the V segment lost 3 bases, leaving 15 bases of the junction unmatched. The CDR3 is made up of 19 amino acids. Here the CDR3 DNA reads TGTGCCAGCAGCCACGTACCGGGACTAGCGATAGATATTTACAATGAGCAGTTCTTC. This gives the protein CASSHVPGLAIDIYNEQFF.

Concerning this clone: Other DNA sequences in the sample encode the same CDR3. V usage is TRBV6-5 and J usage is TRBJ1-1; D call uncertain. The V gene lost 3 bases and the J gene lost 4 bases, with 6 bases spanning the gap. Germline-derived CDR1 and CDR2 are MNHEY and SVGAGI. CDR3 length: 12 residues. This CDR3 is CASSYGGTEAFF. The CDR3 nucleotides read TGTGCCAGCAGTTATGGTGGCACTGAAGCTTTCTTT.

DNA for the CDR3: TGTGCCAGCAGTCCCACCCCGGGGCTAGCGGTAACCTACGAGCAGTACTTC. It specifies CASSPTPGLAVTYEQYF. J is TRBJ2-7 and V is TRBV27; 7 bases are a match to TRBD2. After removal of 5 bases from V and 2 bases from J, the junction contained 15 bases not matched to a gene. The germline V gene has CDR1 MNHEY and CDR2 SMNVEV (reference sequence). The CDR3 has 17 amino acids.

The chain uses TRBV27 and TRBJ2-7; 7 bases line up with TRBD1. The CDR3 consists of 13 residues. After removal of 5 bases from V and 3 bases from J, the junction contained 4 bases not matched to a gene. The germline gives CDR1 MNHEY, CDR2 SMNVEV (reference sequence). The CDR3 loop reads CASSTGQIYEQYF. CDR3 nucleotide sequence: TGTGCCAGCAGTACGGGACAGATCTACGAGCAGTACTTC.

This chain links TRBV7-6 with TRBJ2-7; D is unresolved. CDR3 length: 14 residues. CDR1 SGHVS and CDR2 FNYEAQ come from the germline V gene. Trimming removed 0 bases from V and 13 bases from J, with 19 bases in between. For the CDR3, the DNA is TGTGCCAGCAGCTTAGCGGCACAGATTCCTCCTGAATACTTC. Protein sequence: CASSLAAQIPPEYF. Full variable domain (missing parts from reference TRBV7-6 and TRBJ2-7): GAGVSQSPRYKVTKRGQDVALRCDPISGHVSLYWYRQALGQGPEFLTYFNYEAQQDKSGLPNDRFSAERPEGSISTLTIQRTEQRDSAMYRCASSLAAQIPPEYFGPGTRLTVT.

As for this clone: Additional DNA sequences in this sample encode the identical CDR3. V is TRBV27 and J is TRBJ1-5; no clear D gene. The germline V gene has CDR1 MNHEY and CDR2 SMNVEV (reference sequence). CDR3 length equals 13 residues. With 4 bases removed from V and 2 bases from J, the gap between germline ends came to 6 bases. This CDR3 reads CASSSAGNQPQHF. The CDR3 nucleotides read TGTGCCAGCAGTTCGGCGGGCAATCAGCCCCAGCATTTT.

The rearrangement links TRBV4-1 to TRBJ1-2, with D hard to call. Germline CDR1 reads MGHRA; CDR2 reads YSYEKL. The CDR3 is made up of 17 amino acids. Trimming left V 0 bases short and J 6 bases short, with 20 bases between. As DNA, the CDR3 is TGCGCCAGCAGCCAAGATCTGAGCGAGGTTAGTTGGGATGGCTACACCTTC. Its protein product is CASSQDLSEVSWDGYTF.

The chain employs TRBV4-1 and TRBJ2-2; D tentatively reads TRBD1 or TRBD2 (5 bases each). Trimming cost V 1 base and J 2 bases, with 8 bases left between them. Germline CDR1 reads MGHRA; CDR2 reads YSYEKL. The CDR3 has 15 amino acids. The CDR3 region is CASSQVGGNTGELFF. The CDR3 region has the DNA TGCGCCAGCAGCCAAGTTGGGGGTAACACCGGGGAGCTGTTTTTT.

With regard to this clone: Germline and junction disagree at one end, which may indicate a read error. The identical CDR3 is also encoded by other nucleotide sequences in the sample. The chain couples TRBV28 to TRBJ2-7; no firm D call. Per germline, CDR1 MDHEN and CDR2 SYDVKM. This CDR3 spans 11 amino acids. The CDR3 loop is CASSFSHEQYF. The CDR3, as DNA: TGTGCCAGCAGTTTCTCCCACGAGCAGTACTTC. The whole variable domain, remainder taken from reference TRBV28 and TRBJ2-7, is DVKVTQSSRYLVKRTGEKVFLECVQDMDHENMFWYRQDPGLGLRLIYFSYDVKMKEKGDIPEGYSVSREKKERFSLILESASTNQTSMYLCASSFSHEQYFGPGTRLTVT.

The gene calls are TRBV14 and TRBJ2-5; TRBD1 matches at 9 bases. V was pared by 4 bases and J by 1 base, with 7 bases of the junction left unmatched. The CDR3 sequence is 16 residues long. CDR1 is SGHDN and CDR2 is FVKESK in the germline V gene. CDR3 region: CASSLGTGNSQETQYF. The CDR3 nucleotides read TGTGCCAGCAGCCTTGGGACAGGGAATTCCCAAGAGACCCAGTACTTC.

The CDR3 DNA reads TGTGCCAGCAGCCCCTCCTCGACTAGCGCCTACGAGCAGTACTTC. Encoded protein: CASSPSSTSAYEQYF. The V gene is TRBV7-9, the J gene TRBJ2-7, with 8 bases that match TRBD2. This CDR3 region has 15 residues. Losses at the gene ends were 5 bases for V and 2 bases for J; bases not matched to a gene: 8. The V gene's germline CDR1 is SEHNR and CDR2 FQNEAQ (reference sequence).

This sequence joins TRBV4-3 and TRBJ1-3; maybe TRBD1 (5 bases). Per the germline V gene, CDR1 is LGHNA and CDR2 is YSLEER. Trimming stripped 0 bases from V and 4 bases from J, with 16 bases between. This CDR3 is 17 amino acids long. CDR3 protein: CASSQDQRGTLGNTIYF. The DNA of the CDR3 is TGCGCCAGCAGCCAAGATCAGCGGGGCACTTTAGGAAACACCATATATTTT.